A selection of T cell receptor beta chains follows, all from one sample in a study of shared clonotypes between healthy human individuals. Sequenced by immunoSEQ multiplex PCR; TCRdb stores in-frame clones only, minus some. The sample holds about 2.2 million clones, roughly 91% seen once. Sequenced input: naive CD8+ T cells from PBMCs. Every receptor here comes from a man aged 18 to 29 in good health. Some clones in this sample may be carry-over from other donors' samples. Both conserved end residues are part of each CDR3. A D gene is named only where the DNA matches it firmly. The listing skips clone size in some rows; elsewhere it reads once, few, many or a size class.

D: TRBD1
J: TRBJ2-7
V: TRBV4-3
size: -
CDR3: CASSQDMRTGSYEQYF
DNA: TGCGCCAGCAGCCAAGATATGAGGACAGGATCCTACGAGCAGTACTTC

D: -
J: TRBJ1-1
V: TRBV7-9
size: -
CDR3: CASSSSLAGLSTEAFF
DNA: TGTGCCAGCAGCTCGTCGCTGGCGGGGCTGAGCACTGAAGCTTTCTTT

D: -
J: TRBJ2-2
V: TRBV7-9
size: few
CDR3: CASSLGAGSGELFF
DNA: TGTGCCAGCAGCTTAGGGGCAGGCTCCGGGGAGCTGTTTTTT

D: TRBD2
J: TRBJ2-1
V: TRBV5-1
size: -
CDR3: CASRLPGLAGGYNEQFF
DNA: TGCGCCAGCAGACTCCCGGGACTAGCGGGAGGGTACAATGAGCAGTTCTTC

D: -
J: TRBJ2-2
V: TRBV19
size: once
CDR3: CASTSRGPGELFF
DNA: TGTGCCAGTACGTCCAGGGGCCCCGGGGAGCTGTTTTTT

D: -
J: TRBJ1-1
V: TRBV9
size: -
CDR3: CASSVGRDMNTEAFF
DNA: TGTGCCAGCAGCGTAGGTCGGGACATGAACACTGAAGCTTTCTTT

D: TRBD2
J: TRBJ2-1
V: TRBV4-2
size: -
CDR3: CASSQDWEGEQFF
DNA: TGTGCCAGCAGCCAAGATTGGGAGGGTGAGCAGTTCTTC

D: -
J: TRBJ2-1
V: TRBV27
size: -
CDR3: CASSLYSVGSYNEQFF
DNA: TGTGCCAGCAGTTTATACAGCGTTGGCTCCTACAATGAGCAGTTCTTC

D: -
J: TRBJ2-1
V: TRBV28
size: -
CDR3: CASIPARLAYNEQFF
DNA: TGTGCCAGCATCCCAGCCCGACTCGCCTACAATGAGCAGTTCTTC

D: -
J: TRBJ2-1
V: TRBV9
size: -
CDR3: CASSVLQRAGEQFF
DNA: TGTGCCAGCAGCGTACTCCAACGGGCGGGTGAGCAGTTCTTC

D: TRBD1
J: TRBJ2-2
V: TRBV19
size: -
CDR3: CASSIPGQGVRELFF
DNA: TGTGCCAGTAGTATACCGGGACAGGGGGTCCGGGAGCTGTTTTTT

D: -
J: TRBJ2-3
V: TRBV27
size: -
CDR3: CASSLRAEGTDTQYF
DNA: TGTGCCAGCAGTTTAAGGGCGGAGGGAACAGATACGCAGTATTTT

D: TRBD2
J: TRBJ2-1
V: TRBV4-1
size: -
CDR3: CASSHLPSGIFHNEQFF
DNA: TGCGCCAGCAGCCACCTCCCCAGCGGGATCTTCCACAATGAGCAGTTCTTC

D: -
J: TRBJ1-2
V: TRBV5-4
size: -
CDR3: CASSVTLNLDGYTF
DNA: TGTGCCAGCAGCGTTACACTGAACTTGGATGGCTACACCTTC

D: TRBD1
J: TRBJ2-7
V: TRBV27
size: -
CDR3: CASSIGIDRGRDEQYF
DNA: TGTGCCAGCAGCATTGGAATCGACAGGGGGCGCGACGAGCAGTACTTC

D: -
J: TRBJ2-3
V: TRBV13
size: -
CDR3: CASSSLLGRVYTDTQYF
DNA: TGTGCCAGCAGCAGCCTCTTGGGACGGGTGTACACAGATACGCAGTATTTT

D: -
J: TRBJ1-5
V: TRBV27
size: few
CDR3: CASSLSLLEPQHF
DNA: TGTGCCAGCAGTTTATCCCTTTTGGAGCCCCAGCATTTT

D: TRBD2
J: TRBJ2-2
V: TRBV6-5
size: -
CDR3: CASSYGGLPITGELFF
DNA: TGTGCCAGCAGTTACGGGGGACTACCGATCACCGGGGAGCTGTTTTTT

D: -
J: TRBJ2-7
V: TRBV13
size: -
CDR3: CASSLTGNRAHPYEQYF
DNA: TGTGCCAGCAGCCTCACGGGTAACCGAGCTCATCCCTACGAGCAGTACTTC

D: TRBD2
J: TRBJ2-1
V: TRBV11-2
size: -
CDR3: CASSLDGTSGRAYNEQFF
DNA: TGTGCCAGCAGCTTAGACGGGACTAGCGGGAGGGCTTACAATGAGCAGTTCTTC

D: TRBD2
J: TRBJ2-5
V: TRBV14
size: -
CDR3: CASSRSRTLEGTRTQETQYF
DNA: TGTGCCAGCAGCCGAAGTCGGACCTTAGAAGGGACTAGGACTCAAGAGACCCAGTACTTC

D: -
J: TRBJ1-1
V: TRBV6-5
size: few
CDR3: CASSTGAEAFF
DNA: TGTGCCAGCAGTACGGGAGCTGAAGCTTTCTTT

D: -
J: TRBJ2-7
V: TRBV7-6
size: -
CDR3: CASSLVKAGTTYEQYF
DNA: TGTGCCAGCAGCTTAGTCAAGGCGGGAACTACCTACGAGCAGTACTTC

D: -
J: TRBJ1-3
V: TRBV7-9
size: once
CDR3: CASSSRLEAGNTIYF
DNA: TGTGCCAGCAGCTCCCGTTTAGAGGCTGGAAACACCATATATTTT

D: TRBD1
J: TRBJ2-4
V: TRBV28
size: -
CDR3: CASSFTGGNGNIQYF
DNA: TGTGCCAGCAGCTTCACAGGGGGTAACGGAAACATTCAGTACTTC

D: TRBD2
J: TRBJ2-7
V: TRBV7-9
size: -
CDR3: CASSLGPSGDHEQYF
DNA: TGTGCCAGCAGCTTAGGGCCTAGCGGGGACCACGAGCAGTACTTC

D: -
J: TRBJ1-4
V: TRBV21-1
size: few
CDR3: CASSKRGGYEKLFF
DNA: TGTGCCAGCAGCAAACGGGGAGGGTACGAAAAACTGTTTTTT

D: TRBD1
J: TRBJ2-4
V: TRBV11-3
size: -
CDR3: CASGLTGALAKNIQYF
DNA: TGTGCCAGCGGGCTGACAGGGGCGTTGGCCAAAAACATTCAGTACTTC

D: -
J: TRBJ2-7
V: TRBV19
size: -
CDR3: CASSIGSSSYEQYF
DNA: TGTGCCAGTAGTATAGGCTCCAGCTCCTACGAGCAGTACTTC

D: -
J: TRBJ2-3
V: TRBV5-4
size: -
CDR3: CASSLRRESTDTQYF
DNA: TGTGCCAGCAGCTTGCGACGGGAGAGCACAGATACGCAGTATTTT

D: -
J: TRBJ1-3
V: TRBV27
size: -
CDR3: CASRQGLSSGNTIYF
DNA: TGTGCCAGCAGACAAGGACTTAGCTCTGGAAACACCATATATTTT

D: -
J: TRBJ2-7
V: TRBV10-3
size: -
CDR3: CAISAVAGLTYEQYF
DNA: TGTGCCATCAGTGCCGTGGCAGGCCTTACCTACGAGCAGTACTTC

D: -
J: TRBJ2-7
V: TRBV27
size: -
CDR3: CASSLQGQYEQYF
DNA: TGTGCCAGCAGTTTGCAGGGTCAGTACGAGCAGTACTTC

D: TRBD1
J: TRBJ1-2
V: TRBV2
size: few
CDR3: CASSEAKGTGDGYTF
DNA: TGTGCCAGCAGTGAAGCTAAGGGGACAGGAGACGGCTACACCTTC

D: TRBD1
J: TRBJ2-5
V: TRBV19
size: -
CDR3: CASSIGTGGETQYF
DNA: TGTGCCAGTAGTATAGGGACAGGGGGAGAGACCCAGTACTTC

D: TRBD1
J: TRBJ2-3
V: TRBV6-1
size: -
CDR3: CASSAGQGLGDTQYF
DNA: TGTGCCAGCAGCGCCGGACAGGGTTTAGGAGATACGCAGTATTTT

D: -
J: TRBJ2-7
V: TRBV27
size: -
CDR3: CASSLSGAWSYEQYF
DNA: TGTGCCAGCAGTTTATCGGGGGCCTGGTCCTACGAGCAGTACTTC

D: TRBD2
J: TRBJ2-1
V: TRBV5-5
size: -
CDR3: CASSLFVTLAGNEQFF
DNA: TGTGCCAGCAGCTTGTTCGTGACGCTAGCGGGCAATGAGCAGTTCTTC